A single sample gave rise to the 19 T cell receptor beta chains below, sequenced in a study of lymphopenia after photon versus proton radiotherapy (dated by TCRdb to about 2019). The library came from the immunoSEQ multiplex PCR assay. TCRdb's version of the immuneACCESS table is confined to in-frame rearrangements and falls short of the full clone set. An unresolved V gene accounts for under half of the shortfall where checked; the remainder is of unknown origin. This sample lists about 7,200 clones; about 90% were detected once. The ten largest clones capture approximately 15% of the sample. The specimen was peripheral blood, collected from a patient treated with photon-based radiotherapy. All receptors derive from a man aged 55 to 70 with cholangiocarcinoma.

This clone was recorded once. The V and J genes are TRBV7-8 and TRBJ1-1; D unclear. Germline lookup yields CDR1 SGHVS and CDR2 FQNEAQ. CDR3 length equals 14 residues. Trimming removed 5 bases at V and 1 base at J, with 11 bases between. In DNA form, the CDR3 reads TGTGCCAGCAGCGTCCGGGCCGGGAACACTGAAGCTTTCTTT. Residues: CASSVRAGNTEAFF.

In DNA, the CDR3 is TGTGCCAGCATCCGGACAGGGAGGGTGGAGACCCAGTACTTC. It yields the protein CASIRTGRVETQYF. The V and J genes are TRBV2 and TRBJ2-5; a weak D match, TRBD1 (8 bases). This CDR3 comprises 14 residues. Germline V gene lookup returns CDR1 SNHLY and CDR2 FYNNEI. V was shortened by 7 bases and J by 5 bases, with 17 bases between the two germline ends.

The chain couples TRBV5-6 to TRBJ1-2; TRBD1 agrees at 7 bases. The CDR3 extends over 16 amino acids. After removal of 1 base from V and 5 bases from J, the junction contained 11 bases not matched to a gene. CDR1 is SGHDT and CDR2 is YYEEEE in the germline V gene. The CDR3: CASSLNRDRGFYGYTF. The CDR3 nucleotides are TGTGCCAGCAGCTTGAACCGGGACAGAGGATTTTATGGCTACACCTTC.

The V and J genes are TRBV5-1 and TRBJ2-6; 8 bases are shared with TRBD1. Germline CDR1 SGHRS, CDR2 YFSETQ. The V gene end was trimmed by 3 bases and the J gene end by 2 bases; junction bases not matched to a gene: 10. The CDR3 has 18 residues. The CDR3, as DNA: TGCGCCAGCAGCTCCCAGGGGGCCCTACCGACTGGGGCCAACGTCCTGACTTTC. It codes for CASSSQGALPTGANVLTF.

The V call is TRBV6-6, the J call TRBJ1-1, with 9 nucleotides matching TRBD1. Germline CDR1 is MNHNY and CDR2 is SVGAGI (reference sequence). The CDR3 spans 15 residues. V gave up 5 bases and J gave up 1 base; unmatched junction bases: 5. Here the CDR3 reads CASSHPGQGNTEAFF. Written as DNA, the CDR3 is TGTGCCAGCAGTCACCCGGGACAGGGGAACACTGAAGCTTTCTTT.

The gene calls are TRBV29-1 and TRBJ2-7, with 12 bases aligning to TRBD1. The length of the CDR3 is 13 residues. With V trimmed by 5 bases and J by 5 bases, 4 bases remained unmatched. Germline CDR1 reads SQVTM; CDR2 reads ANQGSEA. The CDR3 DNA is TGCAGCGTTTCGGGACAGGGGGCCCACGAGCAGTACTTC. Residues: CSVSGQGAHEQYF.

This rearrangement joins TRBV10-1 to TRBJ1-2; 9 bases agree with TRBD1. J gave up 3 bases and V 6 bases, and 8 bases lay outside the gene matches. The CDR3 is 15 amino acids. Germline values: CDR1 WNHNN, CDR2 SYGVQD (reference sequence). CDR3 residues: CASSDGTGFDYGYTF. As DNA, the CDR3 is TGCGCCAGCAGCGATGGGACAGGGTTCGACTATGGCTACACCTTC.

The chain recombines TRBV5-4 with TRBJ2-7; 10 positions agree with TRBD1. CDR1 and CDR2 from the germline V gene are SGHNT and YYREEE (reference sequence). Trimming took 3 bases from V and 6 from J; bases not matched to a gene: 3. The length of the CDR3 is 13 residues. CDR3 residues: CASSSRTGGEQYF. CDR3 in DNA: TGTGCCAGCAGCTCCAGGACAGGGGGCGAGCAGTACTTC.

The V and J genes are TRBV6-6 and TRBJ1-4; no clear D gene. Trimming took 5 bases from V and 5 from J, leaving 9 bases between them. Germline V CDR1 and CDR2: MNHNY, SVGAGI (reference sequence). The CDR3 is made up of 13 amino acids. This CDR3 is CASSLPLNEKLFF. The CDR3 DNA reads TGTGCCAGCAGTCTACCGTTAAATGAAAAACTGTTTTTT.

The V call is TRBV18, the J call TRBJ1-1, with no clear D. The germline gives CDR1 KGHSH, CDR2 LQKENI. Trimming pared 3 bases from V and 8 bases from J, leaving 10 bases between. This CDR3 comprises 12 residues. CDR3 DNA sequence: TGTGCCAGCTCACCCAGGACCGAGGAAGCTTTCTTT. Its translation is CASSPRTEEAFF.

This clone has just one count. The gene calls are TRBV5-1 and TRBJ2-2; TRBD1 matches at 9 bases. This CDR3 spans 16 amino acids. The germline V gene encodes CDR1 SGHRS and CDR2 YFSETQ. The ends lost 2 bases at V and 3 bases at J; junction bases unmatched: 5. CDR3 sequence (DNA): TGCGCCAGCAGCTTCCGAACAGGGGGCTACACCGGGGAGCTGTTTTTT. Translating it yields CASSFRTGGYTGELFF.

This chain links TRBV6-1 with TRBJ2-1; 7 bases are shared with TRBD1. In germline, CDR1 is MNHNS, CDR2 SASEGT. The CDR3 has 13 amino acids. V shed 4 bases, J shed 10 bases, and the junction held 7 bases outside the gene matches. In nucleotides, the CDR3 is TGTGCCAGCAGTGGAGACAGGGAGTTCGAGCAGTTCTTC. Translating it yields CASSGDREFEQFF.

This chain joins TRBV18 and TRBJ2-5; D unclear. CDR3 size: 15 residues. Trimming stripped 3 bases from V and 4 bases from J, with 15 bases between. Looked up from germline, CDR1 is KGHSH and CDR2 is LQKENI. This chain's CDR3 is CASSPGDGSGETQYF. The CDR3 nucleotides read TGTGCCAGCTCACCCGGCGACGGGTCGGGAGAGACCCAGTACTTC.

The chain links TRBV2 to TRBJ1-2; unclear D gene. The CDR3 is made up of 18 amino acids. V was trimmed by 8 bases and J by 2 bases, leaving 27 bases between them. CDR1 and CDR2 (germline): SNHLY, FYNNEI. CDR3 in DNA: TGTGCCAGCCATATCGGCGGGTCGTCGGATTTGTCAAACTATGGCTACACCTTC. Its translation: CASHIGGSSDLSNYGYTF.

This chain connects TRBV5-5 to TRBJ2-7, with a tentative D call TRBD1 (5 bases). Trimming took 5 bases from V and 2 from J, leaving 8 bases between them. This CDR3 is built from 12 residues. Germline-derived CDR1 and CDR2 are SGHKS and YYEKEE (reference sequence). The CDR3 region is CASSQGTYEQYF. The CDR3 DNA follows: TGTGCCAGCAGTCAGGGAACCTACGAGCAGTACTTC.

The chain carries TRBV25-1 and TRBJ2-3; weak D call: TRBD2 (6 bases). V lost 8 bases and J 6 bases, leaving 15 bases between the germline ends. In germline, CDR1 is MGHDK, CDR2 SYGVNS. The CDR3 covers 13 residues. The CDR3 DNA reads TGTGCCAGCCCTGATGGAGGGGAGGATACGCAGTATTTT. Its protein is CASPDGGEDTQYF.

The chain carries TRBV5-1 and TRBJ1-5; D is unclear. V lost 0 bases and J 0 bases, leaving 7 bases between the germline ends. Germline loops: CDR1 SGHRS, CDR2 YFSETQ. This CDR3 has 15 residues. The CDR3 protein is CASSLGANSNQPQHF. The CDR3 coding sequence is TGCGCCAGCAGCTTGGGGGCAAATAGCAATCAGCCCCAGCATTTT.

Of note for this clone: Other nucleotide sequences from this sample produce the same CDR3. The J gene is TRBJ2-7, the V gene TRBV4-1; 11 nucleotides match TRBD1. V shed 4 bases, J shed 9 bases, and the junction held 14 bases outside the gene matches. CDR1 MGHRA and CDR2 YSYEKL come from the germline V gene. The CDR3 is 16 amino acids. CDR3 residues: CASSPSGGQGGAGQYF. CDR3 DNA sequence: TGCGCCAGCAGCCCCTCCGGGGGACAGGGGGGCGCTGGGCAGTACTTC.

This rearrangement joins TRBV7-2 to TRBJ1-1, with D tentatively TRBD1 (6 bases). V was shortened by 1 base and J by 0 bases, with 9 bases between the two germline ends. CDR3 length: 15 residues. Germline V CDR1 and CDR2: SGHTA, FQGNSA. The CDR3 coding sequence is TGTGCCAGCAGCTTAGAGGGACAACTGAACACTGAAGCTTTCTTT. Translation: CASSLEGQLNTEAFF.